This T cell receptor beta chain was recorded in a study of blood T cell repertoires in COVID-19. Turning to the study itself: COVID-19 samples collected from the United States, Italy and Spain covered acute and convalescent phases. From T cells, B-cell-depleted T cells, or PBMCs came the material, which was cDNA or gDNA.

The CDR3 sequence is 14 residues long. V dropped 5 bases and J dropped 8 bases, with 18 bases sitting between them. Germline V gene lookup returns CDR1 SGHTA and CDR2 FQGNSA. The table came from immunoSEQ multiplex PCR; TCRdb's copy has only in-frame clones and leaves some out. The sample contains 250,000 to 300,000 clones, around four fifths of which appear only once. The specimen sequenced was peripheral blood. The receptor was isolated from a man older than 75 with acute or convalescent COVID-19. The chain couples TRBV7-2 to TRBJ1-2, with D possibly matching TRBD1 (6 bases). The CDR3 DNA follows: TGTGCCAGCAGCACACGGACAGCAACAGGAGGCTACACCTTC. Translated, it gives CASSTRTATGGYTF. Looking up the rest from reference TRBV7-2 and TRBJ1-2 gives the full variable domain: GAGVSQSPSNKVTEKGKDVELRCDPISGHTALYWYRQSLGQGLEFLIYFQGNSAPDKSGLPSDRFSAERTGGSVSTLTIQRTQQEDSAVYLCASSTRTATGGYTFGSGTRLTVV.